Listed below are T cell receptor beta chains from one sample, sequenced in a study of naive and memory T cell subsets. TCRdb re-analysed the 5' RACE reads in MiXCR, keeping a single row per CDR3 protein. The data show 25,000 to 30,000 distinct CDR3 sequences, 20% to 25% seen once. These receptors were obtained from a female donor in good health. Each CDR3 is given with its conserved first and last residue. The D gene is left open where the match is weak. The listing skips clone size in some rows; elsewhere it reads once, few, many or a size class.

v_gene	d_gene	abundance	j_gene	CDR3nt	CDR3aa
TRBV6-5	NA	NA	TRBJ2-5	TGTGCCAGCAGCCAGAGGGGCGGGGATTCCGAGACCCAGTACTTC	CASSQRGGDSETQYF
TRBV20-1	NA	many	TRBJ1-5	TGCAGTGCTAGAGTCTTACGGTGCAATCAGCCCCAGCATTTT	CSARVLRCNQPQHF
TRBV20-1	NA	few	TRBJ1-2	TGCAGTGCGAAGACCAGTCAGGCGGGGGCGGCGGGCTACACCTTC	CSAKTSQAGAAGYTF
TRBV20-1	NA	many	TRBJ2-7	TGCAGTGCTAGAGGCCTGTACTTC	CSARGLYF
TRBV6-5	NA	NA	TRBJ2-1	TGTGCCAGCAGACAGTACTTCAGTAATGAGCAGTTCTTC	CASRQYFSNEQFF
TRBV6-5	NA	few	TRBJ2-1	TGTGCCAGCTTATCAGTAATTTACAATGAGCAGTTCTTC	CASLSVIYNEQFF
TRBV7-8	TRBD2	medium-sized	TRBJ2-5	TGTGCCAGCAGCTTAGGTGGACTAGCGGGGCTCCGAGAGACCCAGTACTTC	CASSLGGLAGLRETQYF
TRBV10-3	NA	medium-sized	TRBJ2-3	TGTGCCATCGCCGAGACAGGCCCTAGCACAGATACGCAGTATTTT	CAIAETGPSTDTQYF
TRBV10-1	NA	NA	TRBJ2-5	TGCGCCAGCAGTGAAAAAGAAGAGACCCAGTACTTC	CASSEKEETQYF
TRBV4-2	NA	NA	TRBJ2-1	TGTGCCAGCAGCCAAGAATCAACAGGTAGAAGCTACAATGAGCAGTTCTTC	CASSQESTGRSYNEQFF
TRBV20-1	NA	NA	TRBJ1-2	TGCAGTGCTTCAGGGGACCCATACGATGGCTACACCTTC	CSASGDPYDGYTF
TRBV6-4	NA	medium-sized	TRBJ2-3	TGTGCCAGCAGTGAATCGGGAGAAGTAGATACGCAGTATTTT	CASSESGEVDTQYF
TRBV15	TRBD2	NA	TRBJ2-1	TGTGCCACCAGCAGAGAACCGGGGGGGCACAATGAGCAGTTCTTC	CATSREPGGHNEQFF
TRBV20-1	TRBD1	NA	TRBJ2-7	TGCAGTGCTATGGGACAGGGCCGGTTCCCGTCCTACGAGCAGTACTTC	CSAMGQGRFPSYEQYF
TRBV5-4	NA	many	TRBJ1-3	TGTGCCAGCAGCTTGGGGGGCCCTGGAAACACCATATATTTT	CASSLGGPGNTIYF
TRBV20-1	NA	few	TRBJ2-7	TGCAGTGCTAGACCCCCAGGGACCGACTACGAGCAGTACTTC	CSARPPGTDYEQYF
TRBV9	TRBD1	medium-sized	TRBJ1-6	TGTGCCAGCAGCGCAAGGGACAGAAATTCACCCCTCCACTTT	CASSARDRNSPLHF
TRBV7-3	NA	many	TRBJ1-2	TGTGCCAGCAGCCGAGAGGGGGATGATGGCTACACCTTC	CASSREGDDGYTF
TRBV7-9	NA	NA	TRBJ2-1	TGTGCCAGCAGCTTAGTAAATACGGACGGTGAGCAGTTCTTC	CASSLVNTDGEQFF
TRBV20-1	NA	large	TRBJ2-7	TGCAGTGCTAGTCAAGGGGAACCCTACGAGCAGTACTTC	CSASQGEPYEQYF
TRBV12-3/TRBV12-4	TRBD1	many	TRBJ1-2	TGTGCCAGCAGTTTAGCGGGACAGGGGAACTATGGCTACACCTTC	CASSLAGQGNYGYTF
TRBV5-1	TRBD2	NA	TRBJ2-1	TGCGCCAGCAGCACGGAGGCGGGAGACGTCAATGAGCAGTTCTTC	CASSTEAGDVNEQFF
TRBV11-2	NA	NA	TRBJ1-4	TGTGCCAGCAGCTTAGGGGGCCAGGAAAAACTGTTTTTT	CASSLGGQEKLFF
TRBV6-2/TRBV6-3	NA	NA	TRBJ2-6	TGTGCCAGCAGTTACCAAACGATCTCTGGGGCCAACGTCCTGACTTTC	CASSYQTISGANVLTF
TRBV6-5	TRBD1	NA	TRBJ2-3	TGTGCCACCTTCTCGTGGGGACAGGCAGATACGCAGTATTTT	CATFSWGQADTQYF
TRBV29-1	NA	many	TRBJ1-1	TGCAGCGTTGTGGGGGGCGGGGGGAATGAAGCTTTCTTT	CSVVGGGGNEAFF
TRBV20-1	TRBD1	medium-sized	TRBJ2-7	TGCAGTGCTAGTGGTAGGCAGGGGGTCACCTACGAGCAGTACTTC	CSASGRQGVTYEQYF
TRBV20-1	TRBD2	few	TRBJ2-1	TGCAGTGCTAGAGATGCTAGCGGGGAGAACCACAATGAGCAGTTCTTC	CSARDASGENHNEQFF
TRBV5-5	NA	NA	TRBJ2-7	TGTGCCAGCAGCTTGGCAGGAGTGAACTCCTACGAGCAGTACTTC	CASSLAGVNSYEQYF
TRBV20-1	NA	many	TRBJ1-6	TGCAGTGCTAGGCCGGTTGTCGGGTCACCCCTCCACTTT	CSARPVVGSPLHF
TRBV6-5	NA	few	TRBJ1-2	TGTGCCAGCAGGAATGGGGGGGGTAGTGGCTACACCTTC	CASRNGGGSGYTF
TRBV7-2	TRBD1	NA	TRBJ2-1	TGTGCCAGCAGCCAGGACAGGAGCTCCTACAATGAGCAGTTCTTC	CASSQDRSSYNEQFF
TRBV6-2/TRBV6-3	NA	few	TRBJ2-2	TGTGCCAGCACCCCCGGGACACTGAACACCGGGGAGCTGTTTTTT	CASTPGTLNTGELFF
TRBV20-1	NA	NA	TRBJ1-1	TGCAGTGCTAGATCATGGACAGCGAACACTGAAGCTTTCTTT	CSARSWTANTEAFF
TRBV7-2	NA	few	TRBJ2-1	TGTGCCAGCAGCTTAGGGTCGAGCTCCTACAATGAGCAGTTCTTC	CASSLGSSSYNEQFF
TRBV11-1	TRBD1	many	TRBJ1-1	TGTGCCAGCAGCTTAGTCGGGACAGGGCGTATGAACACTGAAGCTTTCTTT	CASSLVGTGRMNTEAFF
TRBV20-1	NA	NA	TRBJ2-5	TGCAGTGCTAGGAGGGACCCAGGGCAGGAGGAGACCCAGTACTTC	CSARRDPGQEETQYF
TRBV27	TRBD2	many	TRBJ2-3	TGTGCCAGCGCCGTAGCGGGAGGGCCGAATACGCAGTATTTT	CASAVAGGPNTQYF
TRBV6-5	NA	many	TRBJ1-2	TGTGCCATAGGTCGAGACAGCTCCGATGGCTACACCTTC	CAIGRDSSDGYTF
TRBV5-4	TRBD1	medium-sized	TRBJ2-5	TGTGCCAGCAGCTTTACCTGGACAGGGGAGGTTGAGACCCAGTACTTC	CASSFTWTGEVETQYF
TRBV5-1	NA	many	TRBJ1-1	TGCGCCAGCAGCTGGCGGGGAGCCACTGAAGCTTTCTTT	CASSWRGATEAFF
TRBV6-5	NA	many	TRBJ1-5	TGTGCCAGCAGTTTACTTCGGAATCAGCCCCAGCATTTT	CASSLLRNQPQHF
TRBV12-3/TRBV12-4	NA	NA	TRBJ2-7	TGTGCCAGCAGTTTACCGGGGGGCGCCCAGTACTTC	CASSLPGGAQYF
TRBV20-1	NA	many	TRBJ2-3	TGCAGTGCTAGAGTCTCCGCCGTAGATACGCAGTATTTT	CSARVSAVDTQYF
TRBV28	NA	NA	TRBJ2-7	TGTGCCAGCAGTTTAAGAAGGGCGGGGGCCATGGAGCAGTACTTC	CASSLRRAGAMEQYF
TRBV4-3	NA	NA	TRBJ1-1	TGCGCCAGCAGCCAAGAGTTGAACACTGAAGCTTTCTTT	CASSQELNTEAFF
TRBV6-4	TRBD2	medium-sized	TRBJ2-2	TGTGCCAGCAGTGACGGGGGGGCCGGGGAGCTGTTTTTT	CASSDGGAGELFF
TRBV20-1	NA	many	TRBJ2-1	TGCAGTGTAGCAACGAGGGGTAATGAGCAGTTCTTC	CSVATRGNEQFF
TRBV20-1	NA	NA	TRBJ1-2	TGCAGTCTCCCCGTTGGGGGGGGCTATGGCTACACCTTC	CSLPVGGGYGYTF
TRBV7-9	NA	few	TRBJ1-1	TGTGCCAGCAGCTTATGGGAGGGCACTGAAGCTTTCTTT	CASSLWEGTEAFF
TRBV7-2	TRBD1	NA	TRBJ2-4	TGTGCCAGCAGCTTAGGGACGGGACAGGTCAACATTCAGTACTTC	CASSLGTGQVNIQYF
TRBV20-1	NA	many	TRBJ2-7	TGCAGTGCTAGAGATCCCCAGAGCCGGCAGTACTTC	CSARDPQSRQYF